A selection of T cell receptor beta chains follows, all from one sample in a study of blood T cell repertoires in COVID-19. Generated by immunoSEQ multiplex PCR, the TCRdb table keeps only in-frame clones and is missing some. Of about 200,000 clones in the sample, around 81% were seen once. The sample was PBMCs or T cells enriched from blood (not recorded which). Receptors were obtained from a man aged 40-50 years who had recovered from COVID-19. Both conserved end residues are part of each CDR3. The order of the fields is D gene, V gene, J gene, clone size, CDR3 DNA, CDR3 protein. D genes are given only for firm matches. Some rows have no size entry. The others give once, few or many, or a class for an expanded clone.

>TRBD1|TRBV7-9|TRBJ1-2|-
TGTGCCAGCAGCCAAATACAGGGGCGGGACTATGGCTACACCTTC
CASSQIQGRDYGYTF
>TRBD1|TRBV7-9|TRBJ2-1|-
TGTGCCAGCAGCTCCGGACAGGGGGATTACAATGAGCAGTTCTTC
CASSSGQGDYNEQFF
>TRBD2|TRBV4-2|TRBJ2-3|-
TGTGCCAGCAGCCAAGATGGTCTAGCGGGAAGGGTAGATACGCAGTATTTT
CASSQDGLAGRVDTQYF
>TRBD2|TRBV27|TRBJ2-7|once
TGTGCCAGCAGTTTAAGGAGACTAGCGGGGCCCTTCTCCTACGAGCAGTACTTC
CASSLRRLAGPFSYEQYF
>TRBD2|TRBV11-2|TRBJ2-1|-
TGTGCCAGCAGCTTACGGAGGACTAGCGGGGGGGCGGTCTATGAGCAGTTCTTC
CASSLRRTSGGAVYEQFF
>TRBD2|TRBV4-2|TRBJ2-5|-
TGTGCCAGCAGCCAAGACGGTGGACTAGCGGGGGCCACCCAGTACTTC
CASSQDGGLAGATQYF
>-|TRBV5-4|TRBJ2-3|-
TGTGCCAGCAGCTTGGCCAGGGGCTCAGATACGCAGTATTTT
CASSLARGSDTQYF
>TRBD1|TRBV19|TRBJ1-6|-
TGTGCCAGTGGGGACAGCTTAAATTCACCCCTCCACTTT
CASGDSLNSPLHF
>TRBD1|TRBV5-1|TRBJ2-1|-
TGCGCCAGCAGCTTAGACAGGGGGGAGTACAATGAGCAGTTCTTC
CASSLDRGEYNEQFF
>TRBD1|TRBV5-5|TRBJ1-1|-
TGTGCCACCATAACCGGGACAGAGGGTGAAGCTTTCTTT
CATITGTEGEAFF
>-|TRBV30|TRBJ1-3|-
TGTGCCTGGAGTCCAGGACATTACTCTGGAAACACCATATATTTT
CAWSPGHYSGNTIYF
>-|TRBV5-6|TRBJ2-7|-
TGTGCCAGCAGGGATGGACCCGGGACAAACTACGAGCAGTACTTC
CASRDGPGTNYEQYF
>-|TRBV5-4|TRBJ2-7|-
TGTGCCAGCAGCTTGGGCCCCGAGGCCTACGAGCAGTACTTC
CASSLGPEAYEQYF
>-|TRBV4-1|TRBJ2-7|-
TGCGCCAGCAGCCAACCCTTATGGACAGATGGAAAGCAGTACTTC
CASSQPLWTDGKQYF
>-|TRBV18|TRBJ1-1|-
TGTGCCAGCTCACCATTTTCACAGACGAACACTGAAGCTTTCTTT
CASSPFSQTNTEAFF
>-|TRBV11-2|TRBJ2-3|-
TGTGCCAGCAGCATCACCCCCAGGGGGGCCACAGATACGCAGTATTTT
CASSITPRGATDTQYF
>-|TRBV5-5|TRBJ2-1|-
TGTGCCAGCACTTACGAGATCCACAATGAGCAGTTCTTC
CASTYEIHNEQFF
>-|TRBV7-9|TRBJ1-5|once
TGTGCCAGCAGCGCCGGCGGCTTCAATCAGCCCCAGCATTTT
CASSAGGFNQPQHF